This record covers a single TCR beta chain. This CDR3 is built from 15 residues. Germline CDR1 is LNHDA and CDR2 is SQIVND (reference sequence). This sample was included in a study of T cells expressing NK-cell markers. TCRdb reanalyzed the 5' RACE reads and collapses them to one entry per CDR3 protein, without DNA. The sample has some 190,000 distinct CDR3 sequences, and its top ten clones hold roughly 21%. The TCR originated in a man between 18 and 69 years old in good health. Sequencing was carried out using blood T cells: a sorted CD56 or NKG2C T cell subset, CD4+ or CD8+ T cells, or bulk PBMC T cells (not recorded which). This chain connects TRBV19 to TRBJ2-1; without DNA, the TCRdb call of TRBD1 cannot be checked. The CDR3 spells CASSIPGWGINEQFF.